These 8 T cell receptor beta chains were all obtained from the same sample, sequenced in a study of blood T cell repertoires in COVID-19. Assay used: immunoSEQ multiplex PCR; TCRdb lists only in-frame clones, some missing. Seen here are over 130,000 clones, about 74% observed once, and the top ten hold 16%. Source material: peripheral blood. The receptors originated from a man aged 50 to 60 with acute or convalescent COVID-19.

The V call is TRBV6-5, the J call TRBJ2-1; 7 nucleotides match TRBD2. The CDR3 runs to 15 residues. V lost 6 bases and J lost 0; bases outside the gene matches: 5. CDR1 MNHEY and CDR2 SVGAGI come from the germline V gene. The CDR3, as DNA: TGTGCCAGCAGATCTAGCGGAGGCTCCTACAATGAGCAGTTCTTC. Protein sequence: CASRSSGGSYNEQFF.

As DNA, the CDR3 is TGCGCCAGCAGCTTGTTCGGACAGATTACAGATACGCAGTATTTT. It is translated as CASSLFGQITDTQYF. The V gene is TRBV5-1, the J gene TRBJ2-3; tentatively, D is TRBD1 (6 bases). The germline V gene encodes CDR1 SGHRS and CDR2 YFSETQ. This CDR3 comprises 15 residues. V shed 1 base and J shed 3 bases, with 12 bases lying between them.

The chain is built from TRBV6-1 and TRBJ1-4; no clear D. Germline lookup yields CDR1 MNHNS and CDR2 SASEGT. The CDR3 spans 13 residues. Trimming removed 2 bases from V and 8 bases from J, with 9 bases in between. The DNA for the CDR3 is TGTGCCAGCAGTGAAAGACTGGCAGAAAAACTGTTTTTT. Translated: CASSERLAEKLFF.

The chain links TRBV19 to TRBJ1-1; 9 bases are a match to TRBD1. Germline V gene data show CDR1 as LNHDA and CDR2 as SQIVND (reference sequence). Losses at the gene ends were 7 bases for V and 8 bases for J; bases not matched to a gene: 11. CDR3 length: 14 residues. The CDR3 nucleotides read TGTGCCAGTACCATTACAGGGGGCGCGTTGGAAGCTTTCTTT. This translates into CASTITGGALEAFF.

The rearrangement links TRBV6-5 to TRBJ1-1; D uncertain. CDR1 is MNHEY and CDR2 is SVGAGI in the germline V gene. The CDR3 sequence is 14 residues long. With 6 bases removed from V and 0 bases from J, the gap between germline ends came to 11 bases. The chain's CDR3 is CASSRRRVNTEAFF. The CDR3 bases are TGTGCCAGCAGCCGAAGACGGGTGAACACTGAAGCTTTCTTT.

This chain links TRBV7-9 with TRBJ2-3, with D tentatively TRBD1 (6 bases). Germline values: CDR1 SEHNR, CDR2 FQNEAQ (reference sequence). Trimming took 6 bases from V and 4 from J, leaving 14 bases between them. The CDR3 contains 14 residues. The CDR3 nucleotides are TGTGCCAGCAGTCGTAATACAGGGTCAGATACGCAGTATTTT. The encoded protein is CASSRNTGSDTQYF.

This chain uses TRBV10-3 with TRBJ1-2, with D possibly TRBD1 on 5 matching bases. Germline lookup yields CDR1 ENHRY and CDR2 SYGVKD. This CDR3 spans 14 amino acids. The V end was cut by 5 bases, the J end by 4 bases, with 14 bases between. The CDR3: CAISPSTERYGYTF. The CDR3 nucleotides read TGTGCCATCAGTCCTTCGACAGAGCGCTATGGCTACACCTTC.

This chain connects TRBV5-1 to TRBJ1-4, with 8 bases that match TRBD1. Germline V gene lookup returns CDR1 SGHRS and CDR2 YFSETQ. Trimming took 4 bases from V and 0 from J; bases not matched to a gene: 17. The CDR3 covers 20 residues. The CDR3: CASSQSPNTGGDATNEKLFF. The CDR3 nucleotides read TGCGCCAGCAGCCAGTCACCGAATACAGGGGGTGATGCAACTAATGAAAAACTGTTTTTT.